These 32 T cell receptor beta chains came from one sample sequenced in a study of blood T cell repertoires in COVID-19. Sequencing used immunoSEQ multiplex PCR; TCRdb keeps in-frame clones, though not all of them. The sample has around 260,000 clones, 70% to 85% seen once. The sample comprised peripheral blood. These receptors were collected from a human donor with COVID-19, enrolled during active disease. The donor label of this sample is uncertain.

This clone came up once. V usage is TRBV2 and J usage is TRBJ2-1; the D gene is possibly TRBD1 (5 bases). With 3 bases removed from V and 3 bases from J, the gap between germline ends came to 9 bases. This CDR3 contains 14 residues. Germline assignment: CDR1 SNHLY and CDR2 FYNNEI. For the CDR3, the DNA is TGTGCCAGCAGTGACAGGGTGGACTACAATGAGCAGTTCTTC. This encodes CASSDRVDYNEQFF.

V is TRBV13 and J is TRBJ1-3; 9 bases are a match to TRBD1. V was clipped by 3 bases and J by 0 bases; unmatched bases: 12. CDR1 is PRHDT and CDR2 is FYEKMQ in the germline V gene (reference sequence). The CDR3 is made up of 19 amino acids. CDR3 region: CASSLRTGEGFASGNTIYF. CDR3 bases: TGTGCCAGCAGCTTGAGGACAGGGGAAGGGTTCGCCTCTGGAAACACCATATATTTT.

The DNA of the CDR3 is TGCGCCAGCAGCCAAGATCCCCCTAGCGGGGGCACAGATACGCAGTATTTT. This encodes CASSQDPPSGGTDTQYF. The V call is TRBV4-1, the J call TRBJ2-3; 9 nucleotides align to TRBD2. V shed 0 bases, J shed 1 base, and the junction held 5 bases outside the gene matches. Germline V lookup: CDR1 MGHRA, CDR2 YSYEKL. This CDR3 region has 17 residues.

This clone has more than one count but fewer than ten. The chain employs TRBV28 and TRBJ1-4; 8 nucleotides match TRBD1. J was trimmed by 8 bases and V by 6 bases; bases with no gene match: 5. The CDR3 runs to 13 residues. CDR1 and CDR2 (germline): MDHEN, SYDVKM. The CDR3 bases are TGTGCCAGCAGGACAGGGGTTTGGGAAAAACTGTTTTTT. It is translated as CASRTGVWEKLFF. Together with reference TRBV28 and TRBJ1-4, the CDR3 gives the full variable domain: DVKVTQSSRYLVKRTGEKVFLECVQDMDHENMFWYRQDPGLGLRLIYFSYDVKMKEKGDIPEGYSVSREKKERFSLILESASTNQTSMYLCASRTGVWEKLFFGSGTQLSVL.

The chain recombines TRBV3-1 (or the pseudogene TRBV3-2) with TRBJ2-1; tentative D call: TRBD2 (5 bases). The CDR3 covers 15 residues. Germline V CDR1 and CDR2: LGHDT, YNNKEL (reference sequence). The V end was cut by 0 bases, the J end by 9 bases, with 15 bases between. In DNA, the CDR3 is TGTGCCAGCAGCCAAGATCTTGGAGGTTCCGGTGAGCAGTTCTTC. The encoded protein is CASSQDLGGSGEQFF.

The chain carries TRBV28 and TRBJ1-5; D remains ambiguous. The CDR3 has 15 amino acids. Trimming shortened V by 5 bases and J by 1 base, and 12 bases separated the two germline ends. Per germline, CDR1 MDHEN and CDR2 SYDVKM. In nucleotides, the CDR3 is TGTGCCAGCAGTCCCTCTCGGGGAAGCAATCAGCCCCAGCATTTT. It translates to CASSPSRGSNQPQHF.

The V gene is TRBV5-6, the J gene TRBJ2-5; D ambiguous. CDR3 length: 13 amino acids. V was pared by 4 bases and J by 5 bases, with 12 bases between. The germline V gene has CDR1 SGHDT and CDR2 YYEEEE. The CDR3 here is CASSTVGLETQYF. CDR3 DNA sequence: TGTGCCAGCAGCACCGTGGGCCTCGAGACCCAGTACTTC.

This chain connects TRBV5-6 to TRBJ2-3; no clear D gene. Trimming left V 1 base short and J 5 bases short, with 5 bases between. This CDR3 contains 12 residues. Per germline, CDR1 SGHDT and CDR2 YYEEEE. The CDR3 sequence is CASSLPGDTQYF. The DNA of the CDR3 is TGTGCCAGCAGCTTGCCGGGAGATACGCAGTATTTT.

This sequence joins TRBV28 and TRBJ1-4; tentatively, D is TRBD1 (5 bases). CDR3 length: 12 residues. Trimming shortened V by 2 bases and J by 14 bases, and 12 bases separated the two germline ends. Germline V gene data show CDR1 as MDHEN and CDR2 as SYDVKM. Here the CDR3 reads CASSLGQGVLFF. CDR3 sequence (DNA): TGTGCCAGCAGTTTAGGGCAGGGTGTCCTGTTTTTT. Drawing the rest from reference TRBV28 and TRBJ1-4, the complete variable domain is DVKVTQSSRYLVKRTGEKVFLECVQDMDHENMFWYRQDPGLGLRLIYFSYDVKMKEKGDIPEGYSVSREKKERFSLILESASTNQTSMYLCASSLGQGVLFFGSGTQLSVL.

The rearrangement links TRBV19 to TRBJ1-1; D may be TRBD1 (6 bases). Trimming left V 9 bases short and J 4 bases short, with 18 bases between. The germline gives CDR1 LNHDA, CDR2 SQIVND (reference sequence). CDR3 size: 14 residues. The CDR3, as DNA: TGTGCCAGCCAAATCGGGGGGCCGGGCACTGAAGCTTTCTTT. Amino acid sequence: CASQIGGPGTEAFF.

The chain links TRBV7-8 to TRBJ2-7, with a possible D match to TRBD1 (6 bases). The CDR3 extends over 17 amino acids. The V gene's germline CDR1 is SGHVS and CDR2 FQNEAQ. V lost 5 bases to trimming and J lost 3 bases, with 23 bases between them. The CDR3 nucleotides are TGTGCCAGCAGCACCAACCGACCACCGGGACACATCTACGAGCAGTACTTC. Its protein product is CASSTNRPPGHIYEQYF. The variable domain in full, completed from reference TRBV7-8 and TRBJ2-7, reads GAGVSQSPRYKVAKRGQDVALRCDPISGHVSLFWYQQALGQGPEFLTYFQNEAQLDKSGLPSDRFFAERPEGSVSTLKIQRTQQEDSAVYLCASSTNRPPGHIYEQYFGPGTRLTVT.

This clone was detected only a few times. V gene TRBV6-5 combines with J gene TRBJ2-7; 8 bases fit TRBD1. Germline CDR1 and CDR2: MNHEY and SVGAGI. CDR3 size: 14 residues. V dropped 5 bases and J dropped 6; count of bases not matched to a gene: 9. CDR3 nucleotides: TGTGCCAGCAGTCGAGACAGGGGCTCAAGCGAGCAGTACTTC. It specifies CASSRDRGSSEQYF.

This chain joins TRBV29-1 and TRBJ1-2, with D perhaps TRBD1 (5 bases). Trimming took off 7 bases at V and 0 bases at J, with 12 bases between the two ends. Germline CDR1 SQVTM, CDR2 ANQGSEA. This CDR3 spans 13 amino acids. Here the CDR3 DNA reads TGCAGCGCATCGACAGCTCCTAACTATGGCTACACCTTC. Translation gives CSASTAPNYGYTF.

The V call is TRBV28, the J call TRBJ2-7; 9 positions agree with TRBD2. The ends lost 5 bases at V and 6 bases at J; junction bases unmatched: 8. CDR1 is MDHEN, CDR2 SYDVKM, per germline. The CDR3 is 14 amino acids. Here the CDR3 reads CASSGAGGLPEQYF. The CDR3 DNA sequence: TGTGCCAGCAGTGGGGCGGGAGGGCTTCCCGAGCAGTACTTC.

The chain combines TRBV7-2 with TRBJ2-7; 10 positions agree with TRBD2. CDR1 and CDR2 (germline): SGHTA, FQGNSA. V lost 1 base, J lost 0 bases, and 12 bases stayed unmatched. The CDR3 sequence is 19 residues long. CDR3 residues: CASSLDLPSSGGLSYEQYF. The CDR3, as DNA: TGTGCCAGCAGCTTAGATCTCCCTTCTAGCGGGGGCCTCTCCTACGAGCAGTACTTC.

The rearrangement uses TRBV30 and TRBJ2-3; 8 positions agree with TRBD1. The CDR3 contains 16 residues. Looked up from germline, CDR1 is GTSNPN and CDR2 is SVGIG (reference sequence). Trimming at V came to 0 bases and at J to 2 bases, leaving 7 bases not matched to a gene. The chain's CDR3 is CAWSVLVTGDTDTQYF. The CDR3 coding sequence is TGTGCCTGGAGTGTACTAGTGACAGGGGACACAGATACGCAGTATTTT.

The CDR3 region is CASSPPYTGELFF. CDR3 sequence (DNA): TGTGCCAGCAGCCCTCCGTACACCGGGGAGCTGTTTTTT. The chain carries TRBV3-1 (or the pseudogene TRBV3-2) and TRBJ2-2, with D unresolved. The V gene lost 4 bases and the J gene lost 3 bases, with 6 bases spanning the gap. Germline V gene sequence: CDR1 LGHDT, CDR2 YNNKEL (reference sequence). This CDR3 has 13 residues.

The V and J genes are TRBV19 and TRBJ1-3; D gene unclear. Trimming removed 7 bases at V and 4 bases at J, with 20 bases between. In germline, CDR1 is LNHDA, CDR2 SQIVND (reference sequence). The CDR3 consists of 16 residues. Here the CDR3 reads CASTMGLLGSGNTIYF. The DNA for the CDR3 is TGTGCCAGTACCATGGGTCTCCTCGGGTCCGGAAACACCATATATTTT.

V gene TRBV19 combines with J gene TRBJ1-5; tentatively, D is TRBD1 (5 bases). Germline V gene data show CDR1 as LNHDA and CDR2 as SQIVND (reference sequence). Between the trimmed V and J ends, which lost 8 bases and 2 bases, there was a span of 10 bases. The CDR3 loop spans 13 amino acids. The CDR3 is CASGGTGNQPQHF. In nucleotides, the CDR3 is TGTGCCAGTGGGGGGACGGGCAATCAGCCCCAGCATTTT.

V usage is TRBV6-2 or TRBV6-3 and J usage is TRBJ1-1; possibly TRBD1 for D (6 bases). CDR3 length: 15 amino acids. V lost 1 base to trimming and J lost 0 bases, with 9 bases between them. Germline CDR1 is MNHEY and CDR2 is SVGEGT. This CDR3 is CASSYWGGLNTEAFF. The CDR3 DNA is TGTGCCAGCAGTTACTGGGGGGGGCTGAACACTGAAGCTTTCTTT.

The rearrangement joins TRBV7-2 to TRBJ1-2; possibly TRBD1 for D (5 bases). V was pared by 1 base and J by 3 bases, with 12 bases between. The germline V gene has CDR1 SGHTA and CDR2 FQGNSA. The CDR3 spans 15 residues. The CDR3 DNA sequence: TGTGCCAGCAGCTTAGATGGGAAGACAGACTATGGCTACACCTTC. Protein sequence: CASSLDGKTDYGYTF. Full variable domain (rest looked up from reference TRBV7-2 and TRBJ1-2): GAGVSQSPSNKVTEKGKDVELRCDPISGHTALYWYRQSLGQGLEFLIYFQGNSAPDKSGLPSDRFSAERTGGSVSTLTIQRTQQEDSAVYLCASSLDGKTDYGYTFGSGTRLTVV.

V and J are TRBV19 and TRBJ2-1, with TRBD2 identical over 12 bases. The CDR3 is made up of 15 amino acids. Looked up from germline, CDR1 is LNHDA and CDR2 is SQIVND (reference sequence). The trim removed 3 bases at V and 8 bases at J, leaving 5 bases unmatched. CDR3: CASSIRLAGEYEQFF. As DNA, the CDR3 is TGTGCCAGTAGTATCCGACTAGCGGGAGAATATGAGCAGTTCTTC.

J is TRBJ2-7 and V is TRBV6-6, with D possibly TRBD2 on 5 matching bases. V lost 0 bases and J lost 0, with 9 bases in between. The CDR3 length is 15 residues. Germline CDR1 MNHNY, CDR2 SVGAGI (reference sequence). This CDR3 reads CASSYSPGSSYEQYF. In nucleotides, the CDR3 is TGTGCCAGCAGTTACTCGCCGGGGAGCTCCTACGAGCAGTACTTC.

This clone was picked up one time. This chain links TRBV3-1 (or the pseudogene TRBV3-2) with TRBJ1-2; 8 nucleotides agree with TRBD1. The V and J ends lost 4 bases and 0 bases, in that order; junction bases with no gene match: 4. The CDR3 has 15 residues. The germline gives CDR1 LGHDT, CDR2 YNNKEL (reference sequence). The DNA of the CDR3 is TGTGCCAGCAGCCCCCGGACAGGGCCTAACTATGGCTACACCTTC. Its protein product is CASSPRTGPNYGYTF.

The genes are TRBV5-5 and TRBJ2-7, with 10 positions matching TRBD2. This CDR3 has 13 amino acids. Germline values: CDR1 SGHKS, CDR2 YYEKEE (reference sequence). With 5 bases clipped from V and 6 bases from J, the junction kept 5 bases outside the gene matches. Here the CDR3 reads CASSRTSGFEQYF. Here the CDR3 DNA reads TGTGCCAGCAGTAGGACTAGCGGTTTCGAGCAGTACTTC.

The chain has TRBV27 and TRBJ2-5, with D hard to call. This CDR3 has 14 amino acids. Trimming stripped 2 bases from V and 0 bases from J, with 7 bases between. CDR1 and CDR2 (germline): MNHEY, SMNVEV (reference sequence). CDR3 residues: CASSLGPNQETQYF. CDR3 nucleotide sequence: TGTGCCAGCAGTTTAGGGCCGAACCAAGAGACCCAGTACTTC.

The chain joins TRBV27 to TRBJ2-5, with 11 bases identical to TRBD2. The CDR3 covers 16 residues. The junction had 10 bases not matched to a gene; V was cut back by 5 bases and J by 5 bases. Germline CDR1 MNHEY, CDR2 SMNVEV (reference sequence). The CDR3 is CASSTVAGGLSETQYF. The CDR3 DNA is TGTGCCAGCAGTACCGTAGCGGGAGGGCTGAGTGAGACCCAGTACTTC.

V and J are TRBV12-3 or TRBV12-4 and TRBJ1-1; D remains unclear. There are 13 residues in the CDR3. V was clipped by 1 base and J by 3 bases, with 6 bases between them. CDR3: CASSLERDTEAFF. CDR3 in DNA: TGTGCCAGCAGTTTAGAGCGGGACACTGAAGCTTTCTTT.

The chain uses TRBV10-3 and TRBJ1-1, with 7 bases aligning to TRBD1. The CDR3 covers 13 residues. Germline V gene lookup returns CDR1 ENHRY and CDR2 SYGVKD. V lost 1 base, J lost 6 bases, and 2 bases stayed unmatched. This CDR3 reads CAISEFGTAEAFF. For the CDR3, the DNA is TGTGCCATCAGTGAGTTTGGGACAGCTGAAGCTTTCTTT.

This clone appeared a single time. The gene calls are TRBV9 and TRBJ1-1; D gene ambiguous. The CDR3 length is 12 residues. The ends were cut back, 0 bases at V and 7 bases at J, with 7 bases in the middle. Germline V gene sequence: CDR1 SGDLS, CDR2 YYNGEE. This CDR3 reads CASSVGAGEAFF. CDR3 DNA sequence: TGTGCCAGCAGCGTAGGCGCAGGTGAAGCTTTCTTT.

The chain joins TRBV27 to TRBJ1-1, with 10 bases fitting TRBD1. CDR3 length equals 14 residues. Trimming removed 7 bases from V and 6 bases from J; junction bases left unmatched: 8. Germline V CDR1 and CDR2: MNHEY, SMNVEV (reference sequence). CDR3 nucleotide sequence: TGTGCCAGCAATCCGGGACAGGGGTTTGCTGAAGCTTTCTTT. Translation: CASNPGQGFAEAFF.

This chain links TRBV11-2 with TRBJ1-4; TRBD1 agrees at 10 bases. The CDR3 extends over 14 amino acids. Germline V gene lookup returns CDR1 SGHAT and CDR2 FQNNGV. Losses at the gene ends were 5 bases for V and 8 bases for J; bases not matched to a gene: 5. As DNA, the CDR3 is TGTGCCAGCAGCCCGGGGACAGGGGTGGAAAAACTGTTTTTT. This sequence encodes CASSPGTGVEKLFF.